The next 3 T cell receptor beta chains were all read from a single sample in a study of a mutant IDH1 vaccine in newly diagnosed glioma. Described time point: week 47, end of study. A single vaccine dose contained 300 ug of mutant IDH1 20-mer peptide, and topical imiquimod was used with it. Generated by immunoSEQ multiplex PCR, the TCRdb table keeps only in-frame clones and is missing some. Of about 54,000 clones in the sample, roughly four fifths were seen once. These TCRs are of unknown antigen specificity. Sequencing used PBMCs, obtained from a glioma patient whose treatment included an IDH1 peptide vaccine. The source of these receptors is a woman aged 50 to 65 with glioma.

The genes are TRBV2 and TRBJ2-5; a weak D match, TRBD1 (6 bases). The CDR3 runs 13 residues. V was trimmed by 5 bases and J by 2 bases, leaving 9 bases between them. Germline CDR1 SNHLY, CDR2 FYNNEI. The CDR3 spells CASSRDRQETQYF. DNA of the CDR3: TGTGCCAGCAGTCGAGACAGGCAAGAGACCCAGTACTTC.

This chain joins TRBV20-1 and TRBJ2-3; 7 bases are shared with TRBD1. Germline CDR1 is DFQATT and CDR2 is SNEGSKA (reference sequence). The CDR3 contains 11 residues. V lost 6 bases and J lost 5; bases outside the gene matches: 2. The CDR3 reads CSATGIDTQYF. The DNA of the CDR3 is TGCAGTGCGACAGGGATAGATACGCAGTATTTT.

The chain has TRBV7-9 and TRBJ2-7, with a possible D match to TRBD1 (5 bases). Trimming took off 5 bases at V and 4 bases at J, with 15 bases between the two ends. The CDR3 extends over 14 amino acids. Per germline, CDR1 SEHNR and CDR2 FQNEAQ (reference sequence). CDR3 sequence: CASSSTQAAYEQYF. The DNA of the CDR3 is TGTGCCAGCAGCAGCACACAGGCGGCGTACGAGCAGTACTTC.